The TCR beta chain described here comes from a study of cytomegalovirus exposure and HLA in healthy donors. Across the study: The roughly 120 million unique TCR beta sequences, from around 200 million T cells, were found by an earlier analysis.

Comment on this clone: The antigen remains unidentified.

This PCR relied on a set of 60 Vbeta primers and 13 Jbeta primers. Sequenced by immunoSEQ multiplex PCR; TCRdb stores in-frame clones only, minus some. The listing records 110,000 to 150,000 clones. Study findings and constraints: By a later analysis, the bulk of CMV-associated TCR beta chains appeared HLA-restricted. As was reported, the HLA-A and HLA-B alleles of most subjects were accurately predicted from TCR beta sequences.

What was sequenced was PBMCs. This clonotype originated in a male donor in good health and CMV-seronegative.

CDR3 amino acids: CASSFPGQGSEQFF. CDR3 bases: TGTGCCAGCAGCTTCCCGGGACAGGGTTCTGAGCAGTTCTTC. The V call is TRBV7-2, the J call TRBJ2-1; 9 bases map to TRBD1. V trimming: 3 bases; J trimming: 9 bases; junction bases outside the gene matches: 6. The CDR3 runs to 14 residues. From germline, CDR1 is SGHTA and CDR2 FQGNSA.